This record concerns one T cell receptor beta chain sequence. Its binding antigen is unknown. A much larger clone differs from this one at a single base, so this may be a read error. The sample is drawn from a study of T cells in Graves' hyperthyroidism and ophthalmopathy (dated by TCRdb to between 2018 and 2021). Broadly, across the study: Peripheral blood was sampled at the time of initial diagnosis, prior to any treatment. To identify distinguishing TCR V-J signatures, a discovery cohort of 100 patients was used, comprising approximately 40 with Graves' ophthalmopathy and around 57 with stable Graves' hyperthyroidism. The 95 to 100 discovery patients were randomly split 7:3 into training and test sets. In more than five Graves' hyperthyroidism patients, the study also compared T-cell repertoires from thyroid tissue with T-cell repertoires from blood. Prospective prediction of ophthalmopathy was tested in an independent validation cohort consisting of 18 hyperthyroidism patients and approximately 16 patients who later progressed to ophthalmopathy. After blood sampling, hyperthyroidism patients were treated with methimazole at a starting dose of 30 mg daily, and ophthalmopathy patients were treated with high-dose intravenous methylprednisolone. According to the paper, TCR Vbeta CDR3 sequencing was carried out on 135 peripheral blood samples, which came from 40 to 45 ophthalmopathy, around 75 hyperthyroidism and some 17 progressor patients.

What the authors observed across the whole study: Most expanded thyroid clonotypes (frequency above 0.001) were also found in blood, which suggests that blood repertoires may mirror thyroid immune responses. Sample size was not statistically predetermined, and blinding of investigators to group allocation was not performed. In cross-validation, a model built on a 13 V-J signature told ophthalmopathy apart from stable hyperthyroidism with under 90% sensitivity and around 83% specificity, and in testing the same model reached 80%/75%. In validation, progression to ophthalmopathy was predicted by the model with approximately 67% sensitivity and just over 72% specificity, a median of roughly 6 months before onset.

Amplification of TCR beta CDR3 regions was carried out from RNA transcripts. The TCR CDR3 was subjected to a first round of RT-PCR using the HTBI primer set and the Qiagen OneStep RT-PCR kit. Libraries were constructed in a second round of multiplex PCR, after which size selection and purification were carried out. Libraries were sequenced paired-end with 100 bp reads on an Illumina HiSeq2000. The authors' analysis ran thus. SOAPnuke was used to process the raw data, throwing out any read that contained adapters or uncalled bases, had a mean Phred below 15, or lacked an exact constant-primer or identifier match. COPE v1.2.5 was used to merge high-quality paired reads, and clonotypes were defined as unique nucleotide sequences. MiTCR v1.1 was used to align the clonotypes against IMGT TRBV, TRBD and TRBJ reference segments. Only V-J combinations with frequency above 0.0001, covering 98% to 99.2% of repertoires, were analysed. A TCS score was defined as the ratio between F50 (clonal expansion) and ExV (chaos), using BLOSUM62-based TCRdist between CDR3 peptides within each V-J. Welch's t-statistics and random forest reduced fewer than 550 V-J features to roughly 13, which were used in a naive Bayes classifier (R e1071). TCRdb reworked the public reads: Q25 trimming with fastp, MiXCR clone assembly, productive beta chains retained. One record per CDR3 amino acid sequence lists the most common genes and DNA. What appears here as the V and J calls and clone size reflects TCRdb's work, not the paper's. The sample table shows fewer than 550,000 distinct CDR3 sequences, and around 22% are seen once. The top ten hold roughly 10% of the sample.

The germline V gene encodes CDR1 WNHNN and CDR2 SYGVQD (reference sequence). The CDR3 sequence holds 15 residues, the cysteine and phenylalanine included. The kept DNA is CDR3 alone, 45 bases in frame from the first base. Moderately to severely active disease, a Clinical Activity Score of at least 3, a NOSPECS grade of at least 4, and a duration under 3 months were present in ophthalmopathy patients. Any patient with an uncontrolled infection, another autoimmune disease, pregnancy or lactation was excluded. Clinical symptoms, serum thyroxine and TRAb, thyroid ultrasound, and orbital computed tomography formed the basis for the diagnoses. PBMCs were isolated from 10 ml of fresh peripheral blood by Ficoll-Paque density gradient centrifugation. Trizol reagent was used to extract total RNA, and RNA quality was then checked on an Agilent 2100 Bioanalyzer.

The V and J genes are TRBV10-1 and TRBJ2-2, with a tentative D call of TRBD1 or TRBD2, each matching 5 bases. The sequence was collected from a woman aged 25-40 years with Graves' ophthalmopathy. The sequenced sample was blood. The CDR3 protein: CASRPGRANTGELCF. In nucleotide form, the sequence is TGCGCCAGCAGACCGGGACGAGCGAACACCGGGGAGCTGTGTTTT.